Listed below are T cell receptor beta chains from one sample, sequenced in a study of blood T cell repertoires in COVID-19. Using immunoSEQ multiplex PCR, the repertoire was profiled, and TCRdb retains in-frame clones only, with some absent. The sample holds about 260,000 clones, about 88% seen once. Sequenced: peripheral blood. These receptors were collected from a man in his sixties who had recovered from COVID-19. Each CDR3 is given with its conserved first and last residue. A D gene is named only where the DNA matches it firmly. The size entry is marked missing in some rows and otherwise reads once, few, many or a size class.

clone size	J gene	CDR3 length	V gene	D gene	CDR3 DNA	CDR3 protein
.	TRBJ2-3	14	TRBV29-1	TRBD2	TGCAGCGTTAGAGAGCGGGGGGGCCCAGATACGCAGTATTTT	CSVRERGGPDTQYF
.	TRBJ1-1	14	TRBV7-8	.	TGTGCCAGCAGCTTAGCCACGGACAGATATGAAGCTTTCTTT	CASSLATDRYEAFF
.	TRBJ2-2	13	TRBV12-3/TRBV12-4	TRBD1	TGTGCCAGCAGAACAGGGGGAAGCGGGGAGCTGTTTTTT	CASRTGGSGELFF
.	TRBJ2-7	15	TRBV5-1	.	TGCGCCAGCAGCTTCCAGGCCACAGCATCGAACGAGCAGTACTTC	CASSFQATASNEQYF
.	TRBJ2-7	11	TRBV30	.	TGTGCGGGGGCAGGGGACTACGAGCAGTACTTC	CAGAGDYEQYF
.	TRBJ2-2	14	TRBV29-1	TRBD2	TGCAGCGTCGCGGGGGGACCGAACACCGGGGAGCTGTTTTTT	CSVAGGPNTGELFF
.	TRBJ1-2	11	TRBV20-1	TRBD1	TGCAGTGCTACACAGGGGAGTGGCTACACCTTC	CSATQGSGYTF
.	TRBJ2-7	12	TRBV30	.	TGTGCCTGGAACAGCCTTTCCTACGAGCAGTACTTC	CAWNSLSYEQYF
.	TRBJ2-7	16	TRBV9	.	TGTGCCAGCAGCCTAGGACGGGTGCGACGGGTATACGAGCAGTACTTC	CASSLGRVRRVYEQYF
.	TRBJ2-1	15	TRBV4-2	TRBD1	TGTGCCAGCAGCCAACGGACAGGGGCCGACAATGAGCAGTTCTTC	CASSQRTGADNEQFF
.	TRBJ1-5	14	TRBV9	.	TGTGCCAGCAGCGTAGTCGGAACAGATCAGCCCCAGCATTTT	CASSVVGTDQPQHF
.	TRBJ2-7	15	TRBV6-1	TRBD2	TGTGCCAGCAGTGAAACCGCGGGGGAATGGTACGAGCAGTACTTC	CASSETAGEWYEQYF
.	TRBJ2-5	14	TRBV21-1	.	TGTGCCAGCAGCAAAGAGGACAGCCAAGAGACCCAGTACTTC	CASSKEDSQETQYF
.	TRBJ1-2	14	TRBV19	.	TGTGCCAGTAGTCCGTGGGAGGGAGACTATGGCTACACCTTC	CASSPWEGDYGYTF
.	TRBJ1-6	15	TRBV7-8	.	TGTGCCAGCAGCCGTCAGGGAAACTATAATTCACCCCTCCACTTT	CASSRQGNYNSPLHF
.	TRBJ2-5	13	TRBV7-3	TRBD1	TGTGCCAGCAGCTGGACAGGGGGAGAGACCCAGTACTTC	CASSWTGGETQYF
.	TRBJ2-2	15	TRBV2	TRBD1	TGTGCCAGCAGTGAGGACAGGGGGAGGACCGGGGAGCTGTTTTTT	CASSEDRGRTGELFF
.	TRBJ1-6	12	TRBV9	.	TGTGCCAGCAGCGTAAAGGAGTCACCCCTCCACTTT	CASSVKESPLHF
.	TRBJ1-5	16	TRBV12-2	.	TGTGCAAGTCGCCCCCTTTGGAGGTTTGGCAATCAGCCCCAGCATTTT	CASRPLWRFGNQPQHF
.	TRBJ2-1	16	TRBV6-5	TRBD1	TGTGCCAGCAGTTACCAAGACAGGGGGCGGCACAATGAGCAGTTCTTC	CASSYQDRGRHNEQFF
.	TRBJ2-1	17	TRBV24-1	TRBD2	TGTGCCACCAGTGACCTCAGACTAGCGGGGACCTACAATGAGCAGTTCTTC	CATSDLRLAGTYNEQFF
.	TRBJ2-5	14	TRBV7-9	TRBD1	TGTGCCAGCAGCGCCAGGGACAGGACCATGACCCAGTACTTC	CASSARDRTMTQYF
.	TRBJ2-1	15	TRBV9	TRBD1	TGTGCCAGCAGCGCCCTCGGGACAGTAAGAAATGAGCAGTTCTTC	CASSALGTVRNEQFF
.	TRBJ2-5	14	TRBV5-1	TRBD2	TGCGCCAGCAGCGAACTAGCGAACCAAGAGACCCAGTACTTC	CASSELANQETQYF
.	TRBJ2-7	16	TRBV18	TRBD1	TGTGCCAGCTCACCGATAGGAGGGACAGGGGATCACGAGCAGTACTTC	CASSPIGGTGDHEQYF
.	TRBJ1-1	14	TRBV30	TRBD1	TGTGCCTGGAGACCGGATGGTACAGGGGCTGAAGCTTTCTTT	CAWRPDGTGAEAFF
.	TRBJ2-7	15	TRBV3-1/TRBV3-2	TRBD2	TGTGCCAGCAGCCAAGTAGCGGGGGCCACCTACGAGCAGTACTTC	CASSQVAGATYEQYF
.	TRBJ1-1	16	TRBV29-1	.	TGCAGCGTTGGAGGGAAGATGGGATGGACGAACACTGAAGCTTTCTTT	CSVGGKMGWTNTEAFF
.	TRBJ1-4	15	TRBV5-1	.	TGCGCCAGCAGCTTGGCCCCAGGCCCAGAGGAAAAACTGTTTTTT	CASSLAPGPEEKLFF
.	TRBJ1-5	18	TRBV19	.	TGTGCCAGTACTACGGGGGGGCCGATCGCCGGGGGTAATCAGCCCCAGCATTTT	CASTTGGPIAGGNQPQHF
.	TRBJ1-4	16	TRBV6-6	.	TGTGCCAGCAGTTACACACCTACAGGGTTTGGTGAAAAACTGTTTTTT	CASSYTPTGFGEKLFF
.	TRBJ2-7	15	TRBV2	TRBD1	TGTGCCAGCAGCTTTGGACAGGGGACTACCTACGAGCAGTACTTC	CASSFGQGTTYEQYF
.	TRBJ1-6	18	TRBV25-1	.	TGTGCCAGCAGTGAATATGTCGGGGAACTCGGCTATAATTCACCCCTCCACTTT	CASSEYVGELGYNSPLHF
.	TRBJ2-5	16	TRBV7-4	.	TGTGCCAGCAGCACACATCCGACAGTTCACCAAGAGACCCAGTACTTC	CASSTHPTVHQETQYF
.	TRBJ2-5	14	TRBV19	.	TGTGCCAGCAGCAACCTCGGGGGAGGCGAGACCCAGTACTTC	CASSNLGGGETQYF
once	TRBJ1-2	13	TRBV7-8	TRBD1	TGTGCCAGCAGACAAGACAGGGGTTATGGCTACACCTTC	CASRQDRGYGYTF
.	TRBJ1-2	12	TRBV12-3/TRBV12-4	.	TGTGCCAGCAGTTACGGGGGGAGTGGCTACACCTTC	CASSYGGSGYTF
few	TRBJ2-3	13	TRBV2	.	TGTGCCAGCAGTGAACCCTTCACAGATACGCAGTATTTT	CASSEPFTDTQYF
.	TRBJ2-1	13	TRBV3-1/TRBV3-2	.	TGTGCCACCCAGACAGGCTCCTACAATGAGCAGTTCTTC	CATQTGSYNEQFF
.	TRBJ1-5	13	TRBV15	.	TGTGCCACCAGACACTATAGCAATCAGCCCCAGCATTTT	CATRHYSNQPQHF
.	TRBJ2-7	13	TRBV30	.	TGTGCCTGGAGTCGGGACACCACCTACGAGCAGTACTTC	CAWSRDTTYEQYF
.	TRBJ2-1	16	TRBV5-8	.	TGTGCCAGCAGCTTGGCCTCGGGTCCCATCGGGAATGAGCAGTTCTTC	CASSLASGPIGNEQFF
.	TRBJ2-5	14	TRBV2	TRBD2	TGTGCCAGCAGTGAGGTAGCGGGCTTTGGGACCCAGTACTTC	CASSEVAGFGTQYF
.	TRBJ2-7	12	TRBV6-5	.	TGTGCCAGCAGTTCGGGGTCATACGAGCAGTACTTC	CASSSGSYEQYF
.	TRBJ1-1	14	TRBV19	.	TGTGCCAGTAGTATGGGGGGGGGCCACACTGAAGCTTTCTTT	CASSMGGGHTEAFF
.	TRBJ2-1	13	TRBV19	.	TGTGCCAGTAAATTTGGTGCACAGAATGAGCAGTTCTTC	CASKFGAQNEQFF
few	TRBJ1-6	15	TRBV11-2	TRBD1	TGTGCCAGCAGCCCTAGGGACAGGGTTTACTCACCCCTCCACTTT	CASSPRDRVYSPLHF
.	TRBJ2-7	14	TRBV7-2	TRBD1	TGTGCCAGCAGCTTAGGGACAGGGAACTACGAGCAGTACTTC	CASSLGTGNYEQYF
.	TRBJ2-7	14	TRBV7-8	TRBD1	TGTGCCAGCAGCTTAGGGGACAGGTACTACGAGCAGTACTTC	CASSLGDRYYEQYF
.	TRBJ2-1	13	TRBV9	TRBD1	TGTGCCAGCAGCGTCACAGGGGGCGGTGAGCAGTTCTTC	CASSVTGGGEQFF
.	TRBJ2-7	12	TRBV9	.	TGTGCCAGCAGCGCGGACAGCTACGAGCAGTACTTC	CASSADSYEQYF
.	TRBJ2-3	15	TRBV5-4	TRBD2	TGTGCCAGCAGTCTGACTAGCGGGGTCACAGATACGCAGTATTTT	CASSLTSGVTDTQYF
.	TRBJ1-1	14	TRBV5-8	TRBD1	TGTGCCAGCAGCCATGGACAGGGCAGAACTGAAGCTTTCTTT	CASSHGQGRTEAFF
.	TRBJ2-3	17	TRBV30	TRBD2	TGTGCCTGGGAACAGCGGGGGGGCCGGGGTGGCACAGATACGCAGTATTTT	CAWEQRGGRGGTDTQYF
.	TRBJ1-5	12	TRBV29-1	.	TGCAGCGCCAGAAACCACAATCAGCCCCAGCATTTT	CSARNHNQPQHF
.	TRBJ1-6	15	TRBV5-1	TRBD1	TGCGCCAGCAGCCTCCCCGGGACAGGGGTTTCACCCCTCCACTTT	CASSLPGTGVSPLHF
few	TRBJ1-2	14	TRBV6-6	.	TGTGCCAGCAGACACGAAACAGGGAATTATGGCTACACCTTC	CASRHETGNYGYTF
few	TRBJ2-7	14	TRBV6-5	.	TGTGCCAGCTCGATCGGACAGGGAGGGTACGAGCAGTACTTC	CASSIGQGGYEQYF
.	TRBJ1-2	12	TRBV2	.	TGTGCCAGCAGTCACTCTAACTATGGCTACACCTTC	CASSHSNYGYTF
.	TRBJ2-7	14	TRBV7-9	.	TGTGCCAGCAGCTTAGACGGCAGGTTCTACGAGCAGTACTTC	CASSLDGRFYEQYF